A single sample is the source of the 17 T cell receptor beta chains below, sequenced in a study of CXCR3-negative and CXCR3-positive naive CD8 T cells. TRB cDNA libraries were made by UMI-labeled 5' RACE. For each CDR3 protein, TCRdb gives one entry from its re-call of the 5' RACE reads, without DNA. The listing records 45,000 to 70,000 distinct CDR3 sequences. Sequences were obtained from memory CD8+ T cells from blood. These receptors originate from a human donor in good health. Some clones in this sample may be carry-over from other donors' samples.

The genes are TRBV15 and TRBJ1-2; TCRdb calls TRBD1, which cannot be checked without DNA. Germline V gives CDR1 LNHNV, CDR2 YYDKDF (reference sequence). This CDR3 has 15 residues. The CDR3 is CATSSSLTGTGGYTF.

This chain joins TRBV7-8 and TRBJ2-2. The length of the CDR3 is 16 residues. Germline CDR1 is SGHVS and CDR2 is FQNEAQ. The CDR3 region is CASSLAVVPNTGELFF.

The chain has TRBV19 and TRBJ2-3. The CDR3 contains 13 residues. CDR1 LNHDA and CDR2 SQIVND come from the germline V gene (reference sequence). The CDR3 here is CASTNSGADTQYF. The whole variable domain, filled in from reference TRBV19 and TRBJ2-3, reads DGGITQSPKYLFRKEGQNVTLSCEQNLNHDAMYWYRQDPGQGLRLIYYSQIVNDFQKGDIAEGYSVSREKKESFPLTVTSAQKNPTAFYLCASTNSGADTQYFGPGTRLTVL.

The chain has TRBV6-4 and TRBJ2-3; TCRdb picks TRBD2, but there is no DNA to check that call. This CDR3 is built from 15 residues. The germline gives CDR1 MRHNA, CDR2 SNTAGT. The CDR3 region is CANSECGGASDTQYF.

The chain recombines TRBV29-1 with TRBJ2-5. CDR3 length equals 13 residues. CDR1 is SQVTM, CDR2 ANQGSEA, per germline. The CDR3 loop reads CSVEDGWVETQYF.

This chain uses TRBV20-1 with TRBJ2-7; the D call of TRBD1 rests on TCRdb alone, since no DNA is present to check it. The CDR3 totals 17 residues. Germline V CDR1 and CDR2: DFQATT, SNEGSKA (reference sequence). This CDR3 is CSASPVFRDTITYEQYF.

This chain joins TRBV29-1 and TRBJ2-2; with no DNA, the TCRdb D assignment of TRBD1 cannot be verified. CDR3 length: 12 amino acids. The germline V gene encodes CDR1 SQVTM and CDR2 ANQGSEA. This CDR3 reads CSATGGTGELFF.

The chain joins TRBV7-3 to TRBJ1-2. In germline, CDR1 is SGHTA, CDR2 FQGTGA. The CDR3 contains 13 residues. The CDR3 loop reads CASSLGSAYGYTF.

The chain recombines TRBV5-1 with TRBJ2-7. The CDR3 spans 14 residues. Germline V gene lookup returns CDR1 SGHRS and CDR2 YFSETQ. This CDR3 reads CASTETGSSYEQYF.

CDR3 sequence reads: CSVEVGGQGAFFYGYTF. The rearrangement joins TRBV29-1 to TRBJ1-2; the D call from TCRdb, TRBD1, cannot be confirmed without DNA. Germline V gives CDR1 SQVTM, CDR2 ANQGSEA. The CDR3 extends over 17 amino acids. Supplemented by reference TRBV29-1 and TRBJ1-2, the full variable domain reads SAVISQKPSRDICQRGTSLTIQCQVDSQVTMMFWYRQQPGQSLTLIATANQGSEATYESGFVIDKFPISRPNLTFSTLTVSNMSPEDSSIYLCSVEVGGQGAFFYGYTFGSGTRLTVV.

The chain has TRBV7-3 and TRBJ2-7. Germline CDR1 SGHTA, CDR2 FQGTGA. This CDR3 contains 14 residues. CDR3 sequence reads: CASSPSGFSNEQYF.

The chain couples TRBV5-1 to TRBJ1-1; with no DNA, the TCRdb D assignment of TRBD1 cannot be verified. Germline V gene lookup returns CDR1 SGHRS and CDR2 YFSETQ. The CDR3 runs 18 residues. CDR3 in amino acids: CASSLAGPGQHLNTEAFF.

This chain connects TRBV4-1 to TRBJ1-3; the TCRdb call, TRBD1, lacks DNA for checking. Looked up from germline, CDR1 is MGHRA and CDR2 is YSYEKL. This CDR3 region has 15 residues. The CDR3 sequence is CASSQDRGTGNTIYF.

This chain connects TRBV20-1 to TRBJ2-2. The CDR3 consists of 13 residues. The germline CDR1 and CDR2 sequences are DFQATT and SNEGSKA (reference sequence). CDR3 in amino acids: CSAILADTGELFF.

The chain couples TRBV20-1 to TRBJ2-7; TCRdb lists TRBD2, though no DNA is available to test this call. The CDR3 is 16 residues long. Germline V CDR1 and CDR2: DFQATT, SNEGSKA (reference sequence). This CDR3 is CSARALLAGDSYEQYF.

The chain couples TRBV4-2 to TRBJ2-6; TCRdb's D gene call, TRBD2, goes unchecked for lack of DNA. The CDR3 extends over 16 amino acids. The germline V gene has CDR1 LGHNA and CDR2 YNFKEQ. This chain's CDR3 is CASSQVAGDGANVLTF.

The rearrangement uses TRBV10-3 and TRBJ2-7. Germline CDR1 reads ENHRY; CDR2 reads SYGVKD. The CDR3 totals 11 residues. This CDR3 is CAGYPTYEQYF.